The 31 T cell receptor beta chains reported below all come from one sample, sequenced in a study of OX40 agonist ivuxolimab in advanced cancers. Profiling relied on immunoSEQ multiplex PCR, and the TCRdb table lists in-frame clones only, not all of them. This sample yields around 90,000 clones, of which over 75% are seen a single time; under 0.35% belongs to the top ten. Sequences were derived from CD4+ or CD8+ T cells sorted from blood, sampled in a trial of the OX40 agonist ivuxolimab. These TCRs come from an adult with an advanced solid tumor such as melanoma, head and neck, liver or kidney cancer.

The chain links TRBV18 to TRBJ1-2; D not certain. In germline, CDR1 is KGHSH, CDR2 LQKENI. The CDR3 runs to 15 residues. Trimming pared 8 bases from V and 2 bases from J, leaving 18 bases between. The CDR3 bases are TGTGCCAGCCCAACACACCCTAATGGAAACTATGGCTACACCTTC. It specifies CASPTHPNGNYGYTF.

This chain joins TRBV15 and TRBJ1-3; 7 nucleotides line up with TRBD1. With 1 base clipped from V and 8 bases from J, the junction kept 5 bases outside the gene matches. The length of the CDR3 is 14 residues. Germline V lookup: CDR1 LNHNV, CDR2 YYDKDF (reference sequence). The CDR3 reads CATSRATGKDTIYF. In nucleotides, the CDR3 is TGTGCCACCAGCAGAGCGACAGGGAAGGACACCATATATTTT.

The rearrangement links TRBV5-4 to TRBJ1-1; 8 nucleotides match TRBD1. After removal of 0 bases from V and 1 base from J, the junction contained 2 bases not matched to a gene. Germline V gene data show CDR1 as SGHNT and CDR2 as YYREEE (reference sequence). The CDR3 has 15 amino acids. The CDR3 region has the DNA TGTGCCAGCAGCTTGGGTGGGACAGGGAACACTGAAGCTTTCTTT. Translated: CASSLGGTGNTEAFF.

This sequence joins TRBV18 and TRBJ1-3, with 7 bases matching TRBD1. V lost 3 bases and J lost 0; bases outside the gene matches: 5. The germline CDR1 and CDR2 sequences are KGHSH and LQKENI. There are 16 residues in the CDR3. The CDR3 here is CASSPPGQHSGNTIYF. As DNA, the CDR3 is TGTGCCAGCTCACCGCCGGGACAGCACTCTGGAAACACCATATATTTT.

This clone was counted many times. The chain links TRBV5-4 to TRBJ1-6; D unresolved. CDR3 length: 16 residues. Germline assignment: CDR1 SGHNT and CDR2 YYREEE (reference sequence). V gave up 0 bases and J gave up 0 bases, with 7 bases separating them. The CDR3 loop is CASSLGAPSYNSPLHF. The CDR3 DNA reads as TGTGCCAGCAGCTTGGGGGCGCCCTCCTATAATTCACCCCTCCACTTT.

This clone was counted once. The chain recombines TRBV11-1 with TRBJ1-1, with D tentatively TRBD1 (5 bases). In germline, CDR1 is SGHAT, CDR2 FQDESV (reference sequence). There are 14 residues in the CDR3. V lost 3 bases and J lost 7, with 15 bases in between. CDR3 amino acids: CASSLQIQGVEAFF. The CDR3 region has the DNA TGTGCCAGCAGCTTGCAGATTCAGGGAGTTGAAGCTTTCTTT.

The chain joins TRBV7-9 to TRBJ2-1; D is possibly TRBD2 (5 bases). Germline CDR1 and CDR2: SEHNR and FQNEAQ (reference sequence). V was cut by 1 base and J by 2 bases, with 15 bases left in between. The CDR3 is 17 amino acids. Written as DNA, the CDR3 is TGTGCCAGCAGCTTAGGGGAGTCTTCAGTACCCTACAATGAGCAGTTCTTC. It specifies CASSLGESSVPYNEQFF.

The J gene is TRBJ2-2, the V gene TRBV11-2; 13 bases are shared with TRBD2. Germline CDR1 is SGHAT and CDR2 is FQNNGV. V shed 5 bases, J shed 5 bases, and the junction held 5 bases outside the gene matches. The CDR3 spans 16 residues. In nucleotides, the CDR3 is TGTGCCAGCAGCCCGACTAGCGGGGGGCCGACCGGGGAGCTGTTTTTT. Encoded protein: CASSPTSGGPTGELFF.

This sequence joins TRBV10-1 and TRBJ2-3, with 8 bases matching TRBD2. Germline V gene data show CDR1 as WNHNN and CDR2 as SYGVQD (reference sequence). The CDR3 has 13 amino acids. The V gene end was trimmed by 5 bases and the J gene end by 4 bases; junction bases not matched to a gene: 2. This CDR3 reads CASSNGGADTQYF. The CDR3 bases are TGCGCCAGCAGTAACGGGGGGGCAGATACGCAGTATTTT.

This clone is a singleton in its sample. The V call is TRBV30, the J call TRBJ1-1; the D is unclear. The V end lost 2 bases, the J end lost 2 bases, and 9 bases lay between the germline ends. The CDR3 covers 13 residues. Germline V gene data show CDR1 as GTSNPN and CDR2 as SVGIG (reference sequence). The CDR3 sequence is CAWSSWGNTEAFF. In DNA, the CDR3 is TGTGCCTGGAGTTCATGGGGAAACACTGAAGCTTTCTTT.

This chain uses TRBV2 with TRBJ1-1; no definite D call. The CDR3 totals 13 residues. Germline loops: CDR1 SNHLY, CDR2 FYNNEI. Between the trimmed V and J ends, which lost 7 bases and 4 bases, there was a span of 13 bases. CDR3 amino acids: CASIHGLLTEAFF. CDR3 bases: TGTGCCAGCATACACGGTCTCCTCACTGAAGCTTTCTTT.

The CDR3 bases are TGTGCCAGCAGCCCTAGCTCCAGGCCCACTGAAGCTTTCTTT. Protein: CASSPSSRPTEAFF. V gene TRBV7-2 combines with J gene TRBJ1-1; D unclear. The CDR3 is made up of 14 amino acids. Germline V gives CDR1 SGHTA, CDR2 FQGNSA. V lost 5 bases and J 4 bases, leaving 14 bases between the germline ends.

The DNA of the CDR3 is TGTGCCAGCAGCTTGGAAGACGAGCAGTACTTC. Amino acid sequence: CASSLEDEQYF. This sequence joins TRBV5-5 and TRBJ2-7; no firm D call. The CDR3 covers 11 residues. CDR1 is SGHKS, CDR2 YYEKEE, per germline (reference sequence). Trimming took off 0 bases at V and 5 bases at J, with 3 bases between the two ends.

The chain combines TRBV5-4 with TRBJ2-3; D is perhaps TRBD1 (5 bases). The CDR3 contains 16 residues. V was trimmed by 0 bases and J by 4 bases, leaving 15 bases between them. Germline loops: CDR1 SGHNT, CDR2 YYREEE (reference sequence). As DNA, the CDR3 is TGTGCCAGCAGCTTGGCCCAACGCAGGGTCGCAGATACGCAGTATTTT. As protein: CASSLAQRRVADTQYF. Variable domain in full (rest from reference TRBV5-4 and TRBJ2-3): ETGVTQSPTHLIKTRGQQVTLRCSSQSGHNTVSWYQQALGQGPQFIFQYYREEENGRGNFPPRFSGLQFPNYSSELNVNALELDDSALYLCASSLAQRRVADTQYFGPGTRLTVL.

The CDR3 spells CASSQDAVYGYTF. CDR3 nucleotides: TGTGCCAGCAGCCAAGATGCGGTCTATGGCTACACCTTC. The chain joins TRBV14 to TRBJ1-2; the D is unclear. Trimming removed 0 bases at V and 4 bases at J, with 6 bases between. Germline-derived CDR1 and CDR2 are SGHDN and FVKESK. The CDR3 sequence is 13 residues long.

V gene TRBV5-1 combines with J gene TRBJ2-5; weak D call: TRBD1 (6 bases). The end of the DNA aligns better with TRBJ2-7, so the J call may be wrong. CDR1 and CDR2 (germline): SGHRS, YFSETQ. This CDR3 has 14 amino acids. CDR3 amino acids: CASSLRTGTYEQYF. CDR3 in DNA: TGCGCCAGCAGCTTACGTACAGGGACCTACGAGCAGTACTTC.

V is TRBV4-2 and J is TRBJ1-1; tentative D call: TRBD1 (6 bases). The CDR3 length is 12 residues. V was clipped by 5 bases and J by 6 bases, with 10 bases between them. The germline gives CDR1 LGHNA, CDR2 YNFKEQ. The CDR3 region has the DNA TGTGCCAGCAGCTCTAGGGGGTCTGAAGCTTTCTTT. This sequence encodes CASSSRGSEAFF.

V is TRBV28 and J is TRBJ1-6; TRBD1 agrees at 9 bases. Germline V CDR1 and CDR2: MDHEN, SYDVKM. V was clipped by 0 bases and J by 6 bases; unmatched bases: 3. The CDR3 runs 16 residues. Written as DNA, the CDR3 is TGTGCCAGCAGTTTATGGTGGGGACAGGGTAATTCACCCCTCCACTTT. Protein: CASSLWWGQGNSPLHF.

This chain joins TRBV7-3 and TRBJ2-6; 11 bases agree with TRBD2. V lost 5 bases, J lost 0 bases, and 12 bases stayed unmatched. There are 20 residues in the CDR3. Germline V gene lookup returns CDR1 SGHTA and CDR2 FQGTGA. The CDR3: CASSHGLAGFGYSGANVLTF. The CDR3 DNA is TGTGCCAGCAGCCACGGACTAGCGGGCTTCGGATACTCTGGGGCCAACGTCCTGACTTTC.

The J gene is TRBJ1-5, the V gene TRBV7-8; 8 bases are a match to TRBD1. The CDR3 runs 14 residues. The V segment lost 5 bases and the J segment 4 bases; nucleotides outside the gene matches: 4. The germline gives CDR1 SGHVS, CDR2 FQNEAQ. CDR3: CASSIRDRNQPQHF. The CDR3 DNA sequence: TGTGCCAGCAGCATCCGGGACAGGAATCAGCCCCAGCATTTT.

A few counts support this clone. The chain links TRBV5-1 to TRBJ2-7, with D unresolved. Deletions cut 0 bases from V and 3 bases from J, with 13 bases between. Germline CDR1 SGHRS, CDR2 YFSETQ. This CDR3 spans 15 amino acids. The DNA for the CDR3 is TGCGCCAGCAGCTTGGAGTTTCCAGGCCGCTACGAGCAGTACTTC. Translation gives CASSLEFPGRYEQYF.

The rearrangement uses TRBV28 and TRBJ1-2, with D tentatively TRBD1 (5 bases). This CDR3 contains 15 residues. Germline V lookup: CDR1 MDHEN, CDR2 SYDVKM. With 2 bases removed from V and 4 bases from J, the gap between germline ends came to 14 bases. The CDR3 nucleotides read TGTGCCAGCAGTTTACCGGGGCAAAATATCTATGGCTACACCTTC. It yields the protein CASSLPGQNIYGYTF.

The gene calls are TRBV18 and TRBJ1-1; D gene uncertain. Trimming pared 0 bases from V and 5 bases from J, leaving 16 bases between. This CDR3 is 16 amino acids long. The germline CDR1 and CDR2 sequences are KGHSH and LQKENI. The CDR3 coding sequence is TGTGCCAGCTCACCACCGTTGGCGGCTATTGGGACTGAAGCTTTCTTT. As protein: CASSPPLAAIGTEAFF. The variable domain in full, with the rest retrieved from reference TRBV18 and TRBJ1-1, is NAGVMQNPRHLVRRRGQEARLRCSPMKGHSHVYWYRQLPEEGLKFMVYLQKENIIDESGMPKERFSAEFPKEGPSILRIQQVVRGDSAAYFCASSPPLAAIGTEAFFGQGTRLTVV.

The chain carries TRBV15 and TRBJ2-1; 10 positions agree with TRBD1. The CDR3 consists of 15 residues. Losses at the gene ends were 4 bases for V and 7 bases for J; bases not matched to a gene: 7. Per the germline V gene, CDR1 is LNHNV and CDR2 is YYDKDF (reference sequence). DNA of the CDR3: TGTGCCACCAGCACCCGGGACAGGGGCCTTAATGAGCAGTTCTTC. Its protein product is CATSTRDRGLNEQFF. Combining the CDR3 with reference TRBV15 and TRBJ2-1 gives the whole variable domain DAMVIQNPRYQVTQFGKPVTLSCSQTLNHNVMYWYQQKSSQAPKLLFHYYDKDFNNEADTPDNFQSRRPNTSFCFLDIRSPGLGDTAMYLCATSTRDRGLNEQFFGPGTRLTVL.

The V gene is TRBV10-1, the J gene TRBJ2-5; unclear D gene. Germline V lookup: CDR1 WNHNN, CDR2 SYGVQD (reference sequence). V lost 2 bases, J lost 2 bases, and 9 bases lay in between. The CDR3 sequence is 14 residues long. The CDR3 loop reads CASSEAGFQETQYF. CDR3 bases: TGCGCCAGCAGTGAGGCCGGGTTTCAAGAGACCCAGTACTTC.

The chain recombines TRBV6-6 with TRBJ1-4, with 10 bases fitting TRBD1. The CDR3 sequence is 14 residues long. The germline CDR1 and CDR2 sequences are MNHNY and SVGAGI (reference sequence). With V trimmed by 6 bases and J by 8 bases, 6 bases remained unmatched. This CDR3 is CASRRRQGAEKLFF. For the CDR3, the DNA is TGTGCCAGCAGGAGGCGACAGGGGGCGGAAAAACTGTTTTTT.

This sequence joins TRBV4-2 and TRBJ1-2; tentative D call: TRBD1 (6 bases). CDR3 size: 14 residues. The V gene's germline CDR1 is LGHNA and CDR2 YNFKEQ. Between the trimmed V and J ends, which lost 5 bases and 1 base, there was a span of 11 bases. CDR3 loop: CASSGGGLNYGYTF. As DNA, the CDR3 is TGTGCCAGCAGCGGGGGGGGCCTTAACTATGGCTACACCTTC.

This clone appeared a single time. The rearrangement links TRBV15 to TRBJ2-1; TRBD1 agrees at 7 bases. V gave up 4 bases and J gave up 2 bases; unmatched junction bases: 5. Per the germline V gene, CDR1 is LNHNV and CDR2 is YYDKDF (reference sequence). The CDR3 length is 15 residues. The CDR3 sequence is CATSTRQGTYNEQFF. In nucleotides, the CDR3 is TGTGCCACCAGCACCAGACAGGGCACCTACAATGAGCAGTTCTTC.

The rearrangement links TRBV14 to TRBJ2-1, with D possibly being TRBD1 or TRBD2 (5 bases each). The CDR3 extends over 15 amino acids. Trimming cost V 1 base and J 1 base, with 8 bases left between them. The germline V gene has CDR1 SGHDN and CDR2 FVKESK. CDR3 sequence: CASSQAGGSYNEQFF. The CDR3 DNA sequence: TGTGCCAGCAGCCAAGCTGGGGGTTCCTACAATGAGCAGTTCTTC.

The chain carries TRBV10-3 and TRBJ2-7, with D maybe TRBD1 (6 bases). Germline lookup yields CDR1 ENHRY and CDR2 SYGVKD. The germline V and J ends were trimmed by 4 bases and 4 bases, with 11 bases remaining between them. The CDR3 contains 13 residues. CDR3 protein: CAISGLQGYEQYF. CDR3 DNA sequence: TGTGCCATCAGTGGTCTACAGGGATACGAGCAGTACTTC.

This clone was counted a few times. J is TRBJ1-2 and V is TRBV4-1; TRBD1 might be the D (6 bases). V was trimmed by 1 base and J by 2 bases, leaving 14 bases between them. Germline CDR1 MGHRA, CDR2 YSYEKL. CDR3 length: 16 residues. CDR3 amino acids: CASSQGLRGGNYGYTF. CDR3 bases: TGCGCCAGCAGCCAAGGACTTCGTGGGGGCAACTATGGCTACACCTTC.